The T cell receptor (beta chain) under discussion was sequenced for a study of shared clonotypes between healthy human individuals. The study, taken as a whole, reports: Across a handful of donors, naive CD4 shared 5% to 6.5%, naive CD8 around 4%, memory CD4 roughly 2.5%, memory CD8 roughly 0.37%.

The CDR3 is made up of 14 amino acids. Germline V gene sequence: CDR1 MNHNS, CDR2 SASEGT. V was clipped by 2 bases and J by 5 bases; unmatched bases: 4. Here immunoSEQ multiplex PCR was the method, and the copy in TCRdb shows in-frame clones only, minus some. The sample has 1.4 million or so clones, less than 99% seen once. About this clone: Its antigen is not known.

Sequencing was performed on naive CD4+ T cells sorted from blood. Specified subset: CD45RA+ positively selected. The V gene is TRBV6-1, the J gene TRBJ2-5; 8 bases are a match to TRBD2. This clonotype originated in a man aged 25 to 40 in good health. The CDR3 DNA reads as TGTGCCAGCAGTGAATACGGGGGGGGTGAGACCCAGTACTTC. Its translation is CASSEYGGGETQYF.